The present entry profiles one T cell receptor (beta chain) with its context. The antigen is undetermined. This CDR3 spans 16 amino acids. This specimen comes from a study of post-analysis software for immune sequencing data. Study-wide context: Relapsing-remitting, secondary progressive and progressive-relapsing multiple sclerosis courses were included. General study findings and limits: In multiple sclerosis, normalized Chao1 diversity was significantly below that of controls. Pronounced co-clustering by F measure was evident among identically batched samples. TRBV5-6, TRBV5-1 and TRBV20-1 belonged to a set of about 5 TRBV segments that were more frequent in patients than controls.

Unique molecular identifiers featured in each of the TCR beta cDNA libraries. Out of roughly 1 to 10 million T cells, 470,000 or so cDNA molecules were generated. TCRdb reprocessed the PCR reads via MiXCR and lists one record per CDR3 protein. The table lists roughly 870,000 distinct CDR3 sequences, approximately 53% of them singletons. Sample: blood. The sequence derives from a girl between 5 and 17 years old with multiple sclerosis. This rearrangement joins TRBV12-3 or TRBV12-4 to TRBJ2-1; 7 bases are shared with TRBD2. The DNA end is more similar to TRBJ2-7, so the J call may be wrong. The CDR3 DNA reads as TGTGCCAGCAGTCCGCGCCGGGAGGAATCCACGGACGAGCAGTACTTC. Residues: CASSPRREESTDEQYF.